Sequencing of this T cell receptor beta chain was carried out in a study of T cell changes during pregnancy in multiple sclerosis. The CDR3 covers 14 residues. Germline V gene lookup returns CDR1 SGDLS and CDR2 YYNGEE. Trimming at V came to 5 bases and at J to 5 bases, leaving 10 bases not matched to a gene. Generated by immunoSEQ multiplex PCR, the TCRdb table keeps only in-frame clones and is missing some. In the table there are about 100,000 clones, roughly 93% of which are singletons. V is TRBV9 and J is TRBJ2-7, with 7 bases fitting TRBD2. The clonotype originates from a female donor with multiple sclerosis, enrolled in a pregnancy study. This specimen consisted of peripheral blood, obtained before pregnancy. In nucleotides, the CDR3 is TGTGCCAGCAGTGGCACTAGCGTAAAAGACGAGCAGTACTTC. It specifies CASSGTSVKDEQYF.